This T cell receptor (beta chain) was sequenced in a study of T cell changes during pregnancy in multiple sclerosis. CDR3 length: 15 amino acids. V trimming: 0 bases; J trimming: 5 bases; junction bases outside the gene matches: 7. Germline CDR1 reads GTSNPN; CDR2 reads SVGIG (reference sequence). Profiling relied on immunoSEQ multiplex PCR, and the TCRdb table lists in-frame clones only, not all of them. The table shows fewer than 50,000 clones, with around 90% occurring only once. The receptor was derived from a female donor with multiple sclerosis, enrolled in a pregnancy study. The chain is built from TRBV30 and TRBJ2-1; 7 bases map to TRBD2. Here the sequenced sample was CD4+ T cells from peripheral blood mononuclear cells, taken in the third trimester of pregnancy. The CDR3 region is CAWSVRLAENNEQFF. CDR3 bases: TGTGCCTGGAGTGTAAGGCTAGCGGAAAACAATGAGCAGTTCTTC.